The 23 T cell receptor beta chains listed next were all sequenced from one sample in a study of shared clonotypes between healthy human individuals. The assay was immunoSEQ multiplex PCR, and TCRdb's table has in-frame clones only and misses some. The sample includes over 2,000,000 clones, around 93% of them seen just once. CD45RO-negative CD8 cells positively selected for CCR7 made up the naive population, which excluded terminally differentiated effector memory CD45RA+ cells. Sequenced sample: naive CD8+ T cells from PBMCs. The receptor set was obtained from a man between 18 and 35 years old in good health. Some clones in this sample may be carry-over from other donors' samples.

The chain is built from TRBV5-6 and TRBJ2-3; 11 bases fit TRBD2. The V and J ends lost 4 bases and 4 bases, in that order; junction bases with no gene match: 5. This CDR3 is 15 amino acids long. Germline values: CDR1 SGHDT, CDR2 YYEEEE. CDR3 sequence (DNA): TGTGCCAGCAGCCGTAGCGGGAGGGCCGCAGATACGCAGTATTTT. Translated: CASSRSGRAADTQYF.

CDR3 coding DNA: TGTGCCAGCACCCTAATCGGGACAGGGCGGTACGAGCAGTACTTC. It yields the protein CASTLIGTGRYEQYF. The rearrangement joins TRBV27 to TRBJ2-7; 9 bases line up with TRBD1. V trimming: 7 bases; J trimming: 4 bases; junction bases outside the gene matches: 11. The V gene's germline CDR1 is MNHEY and CDR2 SMNVEV (reference sequence). The CDR3 is made up of 15 amino acids.

The rearrangement links TRBV7-2 to TRBJ2-1, with D unresolved. Per germline, CDR1 SGHTA and CDR2 FQGNSA. CDR3 length: 15 amino acids. Trimming took 1 base from V and 0 from J, leaving 7 bases between them. CDR3 residues: CASSLGIRSYNEQFF. The CDR3 DNA sequence: TGTGCCAGCAGCTTAGGGATCCGCTCCTACAATGAGCAGTTCTTC.

This chain joins TRBV12-5 and TRBJ1-2; D remains ambiguous. Germline CDR1 reads LGHNT; CDR2 reads FRNRAP. The CDR3 is 15 amino acids. V gave up 1 base and J gave up 4 bases, with 13 bases separating them. The CDR3 DNA sequence: TGTGCTAGTGGTTTGGGGCCTTCACCGGGCTATGGCTACACCTTC. As protein: CASGLGPSPGYGYTF. The full variable domain, completed using reference TRBV12-5 and TRBJ1-2, is DARVTQTPRHKVTEMGQEVTMRCQPILGHNTVFWYRQTMMQGLELLAYFRNRAPLDDSGMPKDRFSAEMPDATLATLKIQPSEPRDSAVYFCASGLGPSPGYGYTFGSGTRLTVV.

The chain carries TRBV6-6 and TRBJ2-7, with 10 bases matching TRBD2. Trimming cost V 6 bases and J 0 bases; bases outside gene matches: 2. Germline CDR1 and CDR2: MNHNY and SVGAGI (reference sequence). The CDR3 covers 14 residues. CDR3: CASSRTSGSYEQYF. The CDR3, as DNA: TGTGCCAGCAGCAGGACTAGCGGCTCCTACGAGCAGTACTTC.

DNA of the CDR3: TGCGCCAGCAGCCCGAAGGACAGGGGGCCCTACAATGAGCAGTTCTTC. It is translated as CASSPKDRGPYNEQFF. The chain joins TRBV5-1 to TRBJ2-1; TRBD1 agrees at 11 bases. The germline V gene encodes CDR1 SGHRS and CDR2 YFSETQ. Unmatched junction bases numbered 5, after V lost 4 bases and J lost 2 bases. This CDR3 region has 16 residues.

This chain links TRBV6-1 with TRBJ1-3; D is unresolved. CDR1 is MNHNS, CDR2 SASEGT, per germline. This CDR3 has 15 amino acids. The V and J ends lost 1 base and 5 bases respectively, with 12 bases between them. The CDR3 reads CASSEGIRERNTIYF. CDR3 DNA sequence: TGTGCCAGCAGTGAAGGTATAAGGGAGAGAAACACCATATATTTT.

V gene TRBV7-8 combines with J gene TRBJ2-7, with D hard to call. The germline gives CDR1 SGHVS, CDR2 FQNEAQ. The CDR3 runs 11 residues. Trimming removed 5 bases from V and 2 bases from J, with 4 bases in between. The CDR3 loop reads CASSAAYEQYF. The DNA of the CDR3 is TGTGCCAGCAGCGCAGCCTACGAGCAGTACTTC.

This clone was seen only a few times. J is TRBJ1-1 and V is TRBV20-1; D gene unclear. This CDR3 spans 11 amino acids. With 6 bases removed from V and 5 bases from J, the gap between germline ends came to 10 bases. The germline V gene has CDR1 DFQATT and CDR2 SNEGSKA (reference sequence). This chain's CDR3 is CSARTWTEAFF. DNA for the CDR3: TGCAGTGCCAGGACGTGGACTGAAGCTTTCTTT.

This sequence joins TRBV6-5 and TRBJ2-5, with D possibly called TRBD1 or TRBD2 (5 bases each). The CDR3 length is 12 residues. Germline-derived CDR1 and CDR2 are MNHEY and SVGAGI. V was pared by 5 bases and J by 5 bases, with 9 bases between. In nucleotides, the CDR3 is TGTGCCAGCAGTAACCGGGGCGAGACCCAGTACTTC. Amino acid sequence: CASSNRGETQYF.

The chain is built from TRBV7-8 and TRBJ2-7; 8 bases agree with TRBD2. The germline V gene encodes CDR1 SGHVS and CDR2 FQNEAQ. The CDR3 runs to 15 residues. Germline trimming cut 5 bases from V and 1 base from J; bases unmatched to any gene: 7. CDR3: CASSPAGTSSYEQYF. CDR3 nucleotides: TGTGCCAGCAGCCCAGCCGGGACTAGTTCCTACGAGCAGTACTTC.

The chain employs TRBV29-1 and TRBJ2-7; 8 nucleotides match TRBD2. V was pared by 4 bases and J by 5 bases, with 10 bases of the junction left unmatched. This CDR3 contains 14 residues. Looked up from germline, CDR1 is SQVTM and CDR2 is ANQGSEA. CDR3 region: CSVAGGLGNNEQYF. The CDR3 DNA reads as TGCAGCGTTGCTGGGGGACTAGGAAACAACGAGCAGTACTTC.

V usage is TRBV7-9 and J usage is TRBJ1-3; maybe TRBD1 (6 bases). V gave up 4 bases and J gave up 2 bases, with 21 bases separating them. The CDR3 runs to 18 residues. Germline-derived CDR1 and CDR2 are SEHNR and FQNEAQ (reference sequence). CDR3: CASSSYQFRDTPGNTIYF. In DNA, the CDR3 is TGTGCCAGCAGCTCATACCAGTTTAGGGACACCCCTGGAAACACCATATATTTT.

V is TRBV6-5 and J is TRBJ2-1, with D possibly being TRBD2 (6 bases). The CDR3 has 15 amino acids. V lost 4 bases, J lost 7 bases, and 17 bases lay in between. The germline V gene has CDR1 MNHEY and CDR2 SVGAGI. CDR3 loop: CASSSTGGSRNEQFF. The CDR3 DNA sequence: TGTGCCAGCAGTTCAACAGGAGGGTCGAGGAATGAGCAGTTCTTC.

The chain couples TRBV6-1 to TRBJ2-2; no definite D call. Trimming took 7 bases from V and 5 from J, leaving 14 bases between them. The CDR3 spans 14 residues. CDR1 MNHNS and CDR2 SASEGT come from the germline V gene. In DNA form, the CDR3 reads TGTGCCAGCACTACATTAGGAAGTACCGGGGAGCTGTTTTTT. Its translation is CASTTLGSTGELFF.

The V and J genes are TRBV7-6 and TRBJ2-1; TRBD2 matches 7 bases. Germline trimming cut 5 bases from V and 7 bases from J; bases unmatched to any gene: 11. CDR1 and CDR2 (germline): SGHVS, FNYEAQ. This CDR3 region has 15 residues. The CDR3 DNA is TGTGCCAGCAGCCCCCGGGAGGCCGAGGAAAATGAGCAGTTCTTC. As protein: CASSPREAEENEQFF.

V and J are TRBV15 and TRBJ2-2; D unresolved. Germline assignment: CDR1 LNHNV and CDR2 YYDKDF (reference sequence). This CDR3 has 15 amino acids. The V and J ends lost 3 bases and 7 bases respectively, with 15 bases between them. The CDR3 here is CATSSRGGAIGELFF. The DNA for the CDR3 is TGTGCCACCAGCAGCCGAGGCGGAGCAATCGGGGAGCTGTTTTTT.

V and J are TRBV28 and TRBJ1-1; D gene unclear. In germline, CDR1 is MDHEN, CDR2 SYDVKM. The V gene lost 5 bases and the J gene lost 2 bases, with 12 bases spanning the gap. This CDR3 is built from 14 residues. The CDR3 DNA reads as TGTGCCAGCAGTATAGATATCGGAAACACTGAAGCTTTCTTT. Encoded protein: CASSIDIGNTEAFF.

The table lists this clone with a count of one. The rearrangement joins TRBV9 to TRBJ2-7, with D maybe TRBD1 (6 bases). Germline values: CDR1 SGDLS, CDR2 YYNGEE. The CDR3 runs to 12 residues. Between the trimmed V and J ends, which lost 6 bases and 5 bases, there was a span of 12 bases. For the CDR3, the DNA is TGTGCCAGCAATAGTCAGGGGCACGAGCAGTACTTC. Its protein is CASNSQGHEQYF.

This clone has a single count. Other DNA sequences in the same sample also yield this CDR3. The V and J genes are TRBV6-1 and TRBJ2-7, with 7 positions matching TRBD1. Trimming took 6 bases from V and 1 from J; bases not matched to a gene: 3. The CDR3 extends over 13 amino acids. Per the germline V gene, CDR1 is MNHNS and CDR2 is SASEGT. CDR3 loop: CASSGDSSYEQYF. The CDR3 nucleotides read TGTGCCAGCAGCGGGGACAGTTCCTACGAGCAGTACTTC.

This rearrangement joins TRBV5-5 to TRBJ1-2; D uncertain. The CDR3 loop spans 14 amino acids. Looked up from germline, CDR1 is SGHKS and CDR2 is YYEKEE (reference sequence). V lost 0 bases to trimming and J lost 4 bases, with 10 bases between them. CDR3: CASSLVLPLYGYTF. Written as DNA, the CDR3 is TGTGCCAGCAGCTTGGTTCTTCCTCTCTATGGCTACACCTTC. Using reference TRBV5-5 and TRBJ1-2 for the parts outside the CDR3, the full variable domain is DAGVTQSPTHLIKTRGQQVTLRCSPISGHKSVSWYQQVLGQGPQFIFQYYEKEERGRGNFPDRFSARQFPNYSSELNVNALLLGDSALYLCASSLVLPLYGYTFGSGTRLTVV.

Worth noting for this clone: Other DNA sequences from this sample encode an identical CDR3 as well. The genes are TRBV27 and TRBJ2-7, with 10 positions matching TRBD1. The germline gives CDR1 MNHEY, CDR2 SMNVEV (reference sequence). The length of the CDR3 is 15 residues. V lost 6 bases, J lost 2 bases, and 7 bases stayed unmatched. CDR3 sequence: CASSPTGTGAYEQYF. The DNA of the CDR3 is TGTGCCAGCAGCCCAACCGGGACAGGGGCCTACGAGCAGTACTTC.

The chain joins TRBV29-1 to TRBJ2-5; D is uncertain. The V gene lost 5 bases and the J gene lost 1 base, with 8 bases spanning the gap. The V gene's germline CDR1 is SQVTM and CDR2 ANQGSEA. The CDR3 extends over 12 amino acids. This chain's CDR3 is CSVRPAQETQYF. In DNA, the CDR3 is TGCAGCGTTAGGCCAGCCCAAGAGACCCAGTACTTC.